Following are 20 T cell receptor beta chains from one sample sequenced in a study of T cell responses to AZD1222 COVID-19 vaccine. TCRdb's table, derived via immunoSEQ multiplex PCR, lists solely in-frame clones and lacks some. The sample consists of around 160,000 clones, roughly 80% of them appearing once. Sequencing used peripheral blood, obtained on day 0 of MenACWY control vaccination. The receptors were sampled from an adult in good health.

The V and J genes are TRBV12-3 or TRBV12-4 and TRBJ2-7, with no clear D. This CDR3 comprises 13 residues. V dropped 0 bases and J dropped 3 bases, with 6 bases sitting between them. The CDR3 sequence: CASSLAISYEQYF. Here the CDR3 DNA reads TGTGCCAGCAGTTTAGCGATTAGCTACGAGCAGTACTTC.

This rearrangement joins TRBV5-1 to TRBJ2-1; a weak D match, TRBD2 (5 bases). The CDR3 loop spans 15 amino acids. V lost 0 bases to trimming and J lost 2 bases, with 9 bases between them. Germline CDR1 reads SGHRS; CDR2 reads YFSETQ. In DNA form, the CDR3 reads TGCGCCAGCAGCTTGGGAGGAGGCGCCTACAATGAGCAGTTCTTC. This sequence encodes CASSLGGGAYNEQFF. The full variable domain, in which reference TRBV5-1 and TRBJ2-1 provide the parts outside the CDR3, is KAGVTQTPRYLIKTRGQQVTLSCSPISGHRSVSWYQQTPGQGLQFLFEYFSETQRNKGNFPGRFSGRQFSNSRSEMNVSTLELGDSALYLCASSLGGGAYNEQFFGPGTRLTVL.

The chain is built from TRBV9 and TRBJ2-7, with 7 bases lining up with TRBD1. CDR3 size: 15 residues. V gave up 4 bases and J gave up 2 bases; unmatched junction bases: 9. Germline lookup yields CDR1 SGDLS and CDR2 YYNGEE. The CDR3 is CASSPHRDSTYEQYF. Here the CDR3 DNA reads TGTGCCAGCAGCCCCCACCGGGACAGCACCTACGAGCAGTACTTC.

The genes are TRBV10-2 and TRBJ1-1; tentative D call: TRBD1 (6 bases). Germline-derived CDR1 and CDR2 are WSHSY and SAAADI. The CDR3 length is 13 residues. Between the trimmed V and J ends, which lost 7 bases and 5 bases, there was a span of 14 bases. The CDR3 loop reads CASTWTERTEAFF. The CDR3 region has the DNA TGCGCCAGCACCTGGACAGAAAGAACTGAAGCTTTCTTT.

V gene TRBV18 combines with J gene TRBJ1-4; D perhaps matches TRBD1 (5 bases). The germline V gene has CDR1 KGHSH and CDR2 LQKENI. CDR3 length equals 13 residues. V lost 2 bases to trimming and J lost 8 bases, with 9 bases between them. CDR3 DNA: TGTGCCAGCTCACCAGGGGCGGACGAAAAACTGTTTTTT. It encodes CASSPGADEKLFF.

V is TRBV7-6 and J is TRBJ2-6; D gene ambiguous. Trimming shortened V by 3 bases and J by 0 bases, and 9 bases separated the two germline ends. This CDR3 contains 16 residues. Per the germline V gene, CDR1 is SGHVS and CDR2 is FNYEAQ. The CDR3 loop reads CASSFLSSSGANVLTF. The CDR3 DNA is TGTGCCAGCAGCTTCTTGTCGAGCTCTGGGGCCAACGTCCTGACTTTC.

The chain carries TRBV28 and TRBJ2-2; D is unclear. V shed 5 bases and J shed 4 bases, with 14 bases lying between them. This CDR3 region has 15 residues. The germline gives CDR1 MDHEN, CDR2 SYDVKM. CDR3 nucleotides: TGTGCCAGCAGTCCCCGGGCAGACCGCACCGGGGAGCTGTTTTTT. It is translated as CASSPRADRTGELFF.

This chain connects TRBV15 to TRBJ1-5; weak D call: TRBD1 (6 bases). V was cut by 7 bases and J by 1 base, with 14 bases left in between. Germline loops: CDR1 LNHNV, CDR2 YYDKDF (reference sequence). This CDR3 has 15 residues. CDR3 coding DNA: TGTGCCACCATGCGGGCAGGGGAAAGCAATCAGCCCCAGCATTTT. This encodes CATMRAGESNQPQHF.

The chain carries TRBV3-1 (or the pseudogene TRBV3-2) and TRBJ1-1; D possibly corresponds to TRBD1 (5 bases). V was clipped by 1 base and J by 4 bases, with 10 bases between them. The CDR3 has 14 residues. From germline, CDR1 is LGHDT and CDR2 YNNKEL (reference sequence). The CDR3: CASSQVEGLTEAFF. In nucleotides, the CDR3 is TGTGCCAGCAGCCAAGTAGAGGGGCTCACTGAAGCTTTCTTT.

The genes are TRBV7-3 and TRBJ1-1, with a possible D match to TRBD1 (5 bases). V lost 4 bases and J lost 5, with 14 bases in between. The V gene's germline CDR1 is SGHTA and CDR2 FQGTGA. This CDR3 region has 14 residues. This CDR3 is CASSSRGGATEAFF. The CDR3 nucleotides read TGTGCCAGCAGCTCGCGTGGGGGTGCGACTGAAGCTTTCTTT. Variable domain in full (rest from reference TRBV7-3 and TRBJ1-1): GAGVSQTPSNKVTEKGKYVELRCDPISGHTALYWYRQSLGQGPEFLIYFQGTGAADDSGLPNDRFFAVRPEGSVSTLKIQRTERGDSAVYLCASSSRGGATEAFFGQGTRLTVV.

This clone was detected only once. The chain carries TRBV3-1 (or the pseudogene TRBV3-2) and TRBJ1-2; 7 bases are shared with TRBD1. The CDR3 spans 13 residues. Per germline, CDR1 LGHDT and CDR2 YNNKEL (reference sequence). Germline trimming cut 4 bases from V and 2 bases from J; bases unmatched to any gene: 1. The CDR3 loop is CASSPTGNYGYTF. CDR3 coding DNA: TGTGCCAGCAGCCCGACAGGGAACTATGGCTACACCTTC.

This clone occurred once. The rearrangement joins TRBV15 to TRBJ1-2, with D uncertain. V was cut by 0 bases and J by 5 bases, with 13 bases left in between. This CDR3 comprises 15 residues. Germline assignment: CDR1 LNHNV and CDR2 YYDKDF (reference sequence). The chain's CDR3 is CATSRDYARAYGYTF. CDR3 bases: TGTGCCACCAGCAGAGATTACGCTCGGGCTTATGGCTACACCTTC.

The chain couples TRBV5-1 to TRBJ2-1; D might be TRBD2 (6 bases). CDR3 length: 15 residues. Germline CDR1 SGHRS, CDR2 YFSETQ. V dropped 8 bases and J dropped 0 bases, with 15 bases sitting between them. Here the CDR3 reads CASRGGMSSYNEQFF. The CDR3, as DNA: TGCGCCAGTCGAGGAGGGATGAGCTCCTACAATGAGCAGTTCTTC.

The gene calls are TRBV19 and TRBJ2-2, with D perhaps matching TRBD1 (5 bases). Trimming took off 5 bases at V and 1 base at J, with 14 bases between the two ends. CDR3 length: 16 residues. Germline V gives CDR1 LNHDA, CDR2 SQIVND (reference sequence). The CDR3 region has the DNA TGTGCCAGTAGTTCCCCCAGGGCAGGGAACACCGGGGAGCTGTTTTTT. Its translation: CASSSPRAGNTGELFF.

The V gene is TRBV29-1, the J gene TRBJ2-1; D possibly matches TRBD1 or TRBD2 (5 bases each). This CDR3 is 10 amino acids long. CDR1 is SQVTM, CDR2 ANQGSEA, per germline. V dropped 6 bases and J dropped 6 bases, with 6 bases sitting between them. The CDR3 nucleotides are TGCAGCGTGGGGACCAATGAGCAGTTCTTC. Amino acid sequence: CSVGTNEQFF.

V usage is TRBV19 and J usage is TRBJ1-5; no clear D. The V end lost 2 bases, the J end lost 1 base, and 6 bases lay between the germline ends. There are 14 residues in the CDR3. Germline loops: CDR1 LNHDA, CDR2 SQIVND (reference sequence). Written as DNA, the CDR3 is TGTGCCAGTAGTATATTGATCAGCAATCAGCCCCAGCATTTT. Translation gives CASSILISNQPQHF.

V and J are TRBV7-8 and TRBJ2-1; tentative D call: TRBD1 (5 bases). Trimming pared 4 bases from V and 2 bases from J, leaving 9 bases between. Germline lookup yields CDR1 SGHVS and CDR2 FQNEAQ. This CDR3 has 14 amino acids. For the CDR3, the DNA is TGTGCCAGCAGCTCCCGACAGACCTACAATGAGCAGTTCTTC. This translates into CASSSRQTYNEQFF.

The rearrangement uses TRBV9 and TRBJ1-1; D gene ambiguous. The length of the CDR3 is 14 residues. V was clipped by 3 bases and J by 9 bases, with 18 bases between them. The germline gives CDR1 SGDLS, CDR2 YYNGEE. The CDR3 DNA reads TGTGCCAGCAGCGCCGAGGTGACGATTGCTCAAGCTTTCTTT. It yields the protein CASSAEVTIAQAFF.

In DNA form, the CDR3 reads TGCGCCAGCAGGCTTAGCGGGGAAAACTACAATGAGCAGTTCTTC. It translates to CASRLSGENYNEQFF. The genes are TRBV5-1 and TRBJ2-1; TRBD2 agrees at 8 bases. V lost 5 bases to trimming and J lost 3 bases; unmatched junction nucleotides: 7. The CDR3 spans 15 residues. Germline values: CDR1 SGHRS, CDR2 YFSETQ. The variable domain in full, completed from reference TRBV5-1 and TRBJ2-1, reads KAGVTQTPRYLIKTRGQQVTLSCSPISGHRSVSWYQQTPGQGLQFLFEYFSETQRNKGNFPGRFSGRQFSNSRSEMNVSTLELGDSALYLCASRLSGENYNEQFFGPGTRLTVL.

The chain recombines TRBV7-9 with TRBJ2-3, with 7 bases fitting TRBD1. Germline loops: CDR1 SEHNR, CDR2 FQNEAQ (reference sequence). This CDR3 has 14 amino acids. Germline trimming cut 6 bases from V and 1 base from J; bases unmatched to any gene: 4. The CDR3 nucleotides are TGTGCCAGCAGGCCGGGACAGCGCACAGATACGCAGTATTTT. It encodes CASRPGQRTDTQYF.